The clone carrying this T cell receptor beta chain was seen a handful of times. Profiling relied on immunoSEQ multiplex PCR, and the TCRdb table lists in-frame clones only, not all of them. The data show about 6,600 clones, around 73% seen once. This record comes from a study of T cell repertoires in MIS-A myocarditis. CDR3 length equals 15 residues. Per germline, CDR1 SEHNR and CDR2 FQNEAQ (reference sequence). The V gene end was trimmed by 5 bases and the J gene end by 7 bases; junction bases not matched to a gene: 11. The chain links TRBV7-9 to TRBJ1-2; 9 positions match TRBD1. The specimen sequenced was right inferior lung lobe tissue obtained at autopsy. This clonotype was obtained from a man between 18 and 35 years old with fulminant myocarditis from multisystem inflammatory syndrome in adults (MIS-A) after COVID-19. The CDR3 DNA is TGTGCCAGCAGCGCTAGGGACAGGGTTCTCTCTGGCTACACCTTC. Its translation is CASSARDRVLSGYTF.